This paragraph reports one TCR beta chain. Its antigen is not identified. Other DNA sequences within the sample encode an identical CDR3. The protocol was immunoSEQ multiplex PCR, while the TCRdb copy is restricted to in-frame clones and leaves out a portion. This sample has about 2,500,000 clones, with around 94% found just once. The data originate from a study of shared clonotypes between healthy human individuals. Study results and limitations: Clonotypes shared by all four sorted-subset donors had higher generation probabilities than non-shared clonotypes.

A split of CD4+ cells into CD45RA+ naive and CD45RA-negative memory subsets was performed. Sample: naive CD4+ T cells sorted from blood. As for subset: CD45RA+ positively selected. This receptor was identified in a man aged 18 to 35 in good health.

Written as DNA, the CDR3 is TGCGCCAGCAGCCAAGATTTCGGGAGAGGGACAGATACGCAGTATTTT. Encoded protein: CASSQDFGRGTDTQYF. The chain couples TRBV4-3 to TRBJ2-3, with D perhaps TRBD2 (6 bases). From germline, CDR1 is LGHNA and CDR2 YSLEER. The CDR3 runs to 16 residues. The V and J ends lost 0 bases and 3 bases respectively, with 13 bases between them.